The rows below give T cell receptor beta chains drawn from one sample of a study of glioma-infiltrating T cells. TCRdb re-called the multiplex PCR reads with MiXCR, one entry per CDR3 protein. The sample includes around 100,000 distinct CDR3 sequences, about 30% of them seen just once. Sequencing input: glioma tissue, nonneoplastic brain tissue, or PBMCs (not recorded which). These receptors came from a human donor with low-grade glioma or glioblastoma, undergoing nonglioma brain surgery, or in good health (not recorded which). Each CDR3 is given with its conserved first and last residue. D genes are given only for firm matches. Size is omitted from some rows. Given values are once, few, many or a class for expanded clones.

d_call | clone_size | j_call | v_call | cdr3_nt | cdr3_aa
NA | many | TRBJ1-5 | TRBV6-1 | TGTGCCAGCAGCATCGACAGAAGCAATCAGCCCCAGCATTTT | CASSIDRSNQPQHF
NA | many | TRBJ2-1 | TRBV20-1 | TGCAGTGCTCCGACTGGAAGGGAGCAGTTCTTC | CSAPTGREQFF
NA | many | TRBJ2-5 | TRBV27 | TGTGCCAGCAGTTTATCCAACCTTGGCAACCAAGAGACCCAGTACTTC | CASSLSNLGNQETQYF
NA | many | TRBJ2-1 | TRBV27 | TGTGCCAGCAGCCCCACCGGGTACAATGAGCAGTTCTTC | CASSPTGYNEQFF
TRBD1 | many | TRBJ1-6 | TRBV20-1 | TGCAGTGCCCAGGGGGCAGCCTATAATTCACCCCTCCACTTT | CSAQGAAYNSPLHF
NA | few | TRBJ2-3 | TRBV7-3 | TGTGCCAGCACCCTAACGGGAGATACGCAGTATTTT | CASTLTGDTQYF
NA | many | TRBJ1-6 | TRBV10-3 | TGTGCCATCAGTGAAGGCAATTCACCCCTCCACTTT | CAISEGNSPLHF
TRBD2 | NA | TRBJ2-3 | TRBV18 | TGTGCCAGCTCACCCCGACTAGCGGACACAGGTACGCAGTATTTT | CASSPRLADTGTQYF
NA | few | TRBJ2-1 | TRBV5-4 | TGTGCCAGCAGCTTGGGCGGGGGCACCTACAATGAGCAGTTCTTC | CASSLGGGTYNEQFF
NA | many | TRBJ2-1 | TRBV10-2 | TGCGCCAGCAGTGAGCCGCAGTTTGGCCCTTACAATGAGCAGTTCTTC | CASSEPQFGPYNEQFF
NA | NA | TRBJ1-1 | TRBV4-1 | TGCGCCAGCAGCCAATTCCAGTTCATGAGCACTGAAGCTTTCTTT | CASSQFQFMSTEAFF
NA | NA | TRBJ1-5 | TRBV12-5 | TGTGCTAGTGGGATCGGCAGGGGATATAGCAATCAGCCCCAGCATTTT | CASGIGRGYSNQPQHF
NA | many | TRBJ1-6 | TRBV15 | TGTGCCACCAGCAGAGATATAGGGGAACACTCACCCCTCCACTTT | CATSRDIGEHSPLHF
NA | many | TRBJ1-5 | TRBV20-1 | TGCAGTGCTGGAGTACAGGGACGTGGCAATCAGCCCCAGCATTTT | CSAGVQGRGNQPQHF
TRBD1 | few | TRBJ1-2 | TRBV29-1 | TGCAGCGTTGAAGGATACGGACAGGGTAGAGGTGGCTACACCTTC | CSVEGYGQGRGGYTF
TRBD2 | few | TRBJ2-5 | TRBV7-2 | TGTGCCAGCAGCTTAGGACTAGCCCCAGAGACCCAGTACTTC | CASSLGLAPETQYF
NA | NA | TRBJ1-4 | TRBV29-1 | TGCAGCGTTGAACTGGCCGGCGAAAAACTGTTTTTT | CSVELAGEKLFF
NA | NA | TRBJ2-3 | TRBV2 | TGTGCCAGCAGGAGTAATCTGGGTTCCGCAGATACGCAGTATTTT | CASRSNLGSADTQYF
NA | NA | TRBJ2-7 | TRBV5-6 | TGTGCCAGCAGCTGGACATCCTCCTACGAGCAGTACTTC | CASSWTSSYEQYF
NA | NA | TRBJ1-1 | TRBV14 | TGTGCCAGCAGCCATGGAGAGACTGAAGCTTTCTTT | CASSHGETEAFF
TRBD2 | few | TRBJ2-1 | TRBV3-1 | TGTGCCAGCAGCCAATACCAACTAGCGACACCCGAGCAGTTCTTC | CASSQYQLATPEQFF
NA | NA | TRBJ1-5 | TRBV28 | TGTGCCAGCAGCTTAGGAGGGGGGTGGAATAAGCCCCAGCATTTT | CASSLGGGWNKPQHF
TRBD1 | NA | TRBJ2-1 | TRBV5-1 | TGCGCCAGCAGCCTTCAGGGGGACCACAATGAGCAGTTCTTC | CASSLQGDHNEQFF
NA | NA | TRBJ2-1 | TRBV18 | TGTGCCAGCCCTCCCCCAGGGGGACTGACCTCCTACAATGAGCAGTTCTTC | CASPPPGGLTSYNEQFF
NA | many | TRBJ2-7 | TRBV6-2/TRBV6-3 | TGTGCCAGCAGTTACTCGACTGGACTACGGGAGCAGTACTTC | CASSYSTGLREQYF
TRBD1 | many | TRBJ2-7 | TRBV5-4 | TGTGCCAGCAGCTTTTGGGACAGCATATCCTACGAGCAGTACTTC | CASSFWDSISYEQYF
TRBD1 | NA | TRBJ2-5 | TRBV7-3 | TGTGCCAGCAGCTCGGGACAGGGGCCGGAGACCCAGTACTTC | CASSSGQGPETQYF
NA | NA | TRBJ2-5 | TRBV10-2 | TGCGCCAGCAGGAATTGGGGGCTTCAAGAGACCCAGTACTTC | CASRNWGLQETQYF
NA | NA | TRBJ2-1 | TRBV3-1 | TGTGCCAGCAGCCGACTCTCCCGGGGAGCCCCTTCTAATGAGCAGTTCTTC | CASSRLSRGAPSNEQFF
NA | many | TRBJ2-3 | TRBV10-3 | TGTGCCGCCCGGACTCCTAGCACAGATACGCAGTATTTT | CAARTPSTDTQYF
NA | NA | TRBJ2-5 | TRBV29-1 | TGCAGCGTTGGTAAGGGAACCCAGGAGACCCAGTACTTC | CSVGKGTQETQYF
TRBD2 | NA | TRBJ2-1 | TRBV5-1 | TGCGCCAGCTTCCTAGCGGGCTCACACGGTGAGCAGTTCTTC | CASFLAGSHGEQFF
NA | NA | TRBJ2-3 | TRBV20-1 | TGCAGTGCTGCCCGGGGGCGGGGAATCACAGATACGCAGTATTTT | CSAARGRGITDTQYF
NA | once | TRBJ2-7 | TRBV11-3 | TGTGCCAGCAGCTCCTCTTGGGGAGGCGAGCAGTACTTC | CASSSSWGGEQYF
TRBD1 | few | TRBJ1-5 | TRBV12-3/TRBV12-4 | TGTGCCAGCGGCCGGGACAGGGATCAGCCCCAGCATTTT | CASGRDRDQPQHF
NA | many | TRBJ2-2 | TRBV6-1 | TGTGCCAGCACCTCAGAGGACCCGTACACCGGGGAGCTGTTTTTT | CASTSEDPYTGELFF
TRBD1 | many | TRBJ2-3 | TRBV6-6 | TGTGCCAGCAGTTACACAGGGGGCGAAACAGATACGCAGTATTTT | CASSYTGGETDTQYF
TRBD1 | NA | TRBJ1-1 | TRBV7-3 | TGTGCCAACAGCTTATCCGGACAGGGACCGACTGAAGCTTTCTTT | CANSLSGQGPTEAFF
NA | NA | TRBJ1-1 | TRBV28 | TGTGCCAGCAGTGGAGTTCCCGAAGCCTTCTTT | CASSGVPEAFF
NA | NA | TRBJ2-5 | TRBV7-2 | TGTGCCAGCAGCTTAGCAGGTCCAGATAGCTGGGAGACCCAGTACTTC | CASSLAGPDSWETQYF
NA | many | TRBJ1-2 | TRBV7-9 | TGTGCCAGCAGCTTATTTGACAGTCCGAACTATGGCTACACCTTC | CASSLFDSPNYGYTF
NA | many | TRBJ2-1 | TRBV6-2/TRBV6-3 | TGTGCCAGCAGTTTGGGGGGAGAGAGTGAGCAGTTCTTC | CASSLGGESEQFF
NA | NA | TRBJ2-1 | TRBV11-1 | TGTGCCAGCAGCCCTATGTCGGGGTCCTACAATGAGCAGTTCTTC | CASSPMSGSYNEQFF
NA | many | TRBJ2-2 | TRBV7-2 | TGTGCCAGCAGCTTAGTGCGGGGCAACACCGGGGAGCTGTTTTTT | CASSLVRGNTGELFF
TRBD2 | many | TRBJ2-1 | TRBV6-1 | TGTGCCAGCAGTGACGGTCCGCGGGGGGCAAGCGATGAGCAGTTCTTC | CASSDGPRGASDEQFF